The subject of this entry is one T cell receptor beta chain. Its antigen is undetermined. In germline, CDR1 is KGHDR, CDR2 SFDVKD. The CDR3 covers 14 residues. V dropped 9 bases and J dropped 10; count of bases not matched to a gene: 11. A sample-barcoded 5' primer and a J-beta primer mix were used in a second PCR of roughly 7 to 11 cycles. Every sample returned 2.5 million or more CDR3-containing paired-end reads. TCRdb re-called the 5' RACE reads through MiXCR, storing one row per CDR3 protein. The data hold hundreds of thousands of distinct CDR3 sequences, with about half observed a single time. The entry originates in a study of blood T cells in healthy people across ages. Study results and caveats: Naive and antigen-experienced cells were not separated, limiting conclusive comparison.

Staff drew roughly 10 milliliters of peripheral blood from each donor. This sequence joins TRBV24-1 and TRBJ2-1; the match to TRBD1 covers 10 bases. The sample comprised blood. The source of this sequence is a man older than 75 in good health. The CDR3 nucleotides are TGTGCCACCCGCGGACAGGGGGAAGGTCAGGAGCAGTTCTTC. Its translation is CATRGQGEGQEQFF.